The rows below give T cell receptor beta chains drawn from one sample of a study of resident and recirculating memory T cells in vitiligo. Measured with immunoSEQ multiplex PCR; TCRdb has only the in-frame clones, and not every one. The sample shows around 70,000 clones, just over 90% of them seen only once. Sequencing was carried out using blood. These receptors came from a male donor with vitiligo. Both conserved end residues are part of each CDR3.

J | V | CDR3
TRBJ1-4 | TRBV7-8 | CASSPRTDATNEKLFF
TRBJ1-2 | TRBV6-5 | CASSYSQTSNYGYTF
TRBJ1-5 | TRBV9 | CASSESSVGNQPQHF
TRBJ1-2 | TRBV6-6 | CASNKTPGQGNYGYTF
TRBJ1-2 | TRBV4-3 | CASSQDLRTGDYGYTF
TRBJ2-2 | TRBV4-1 | CASSQVGDRGGGELFF
TRBJ2-3 | TRBV6-5 | CASRQTGLDTQYF
TRBJ1-2 | TRBV6-1 | CASSEAPLGQGYGYTF
TRBJ2-7 | TRBV5-4 | CASSLVVEGQGHAVEQYF
TRBJ2-7 | TRBV10-1 | CASSFRDFAYEQYF
TRBJ1-6 | TRBV5-5 | CASSLDLGLGSPLHF